The clone carrying this T cell receptor beta chain occurred a few times. Its antigen is still unknown. The sample originates from a study of T-cell memory formation after mild COVID-19. Findings and caveats of the study: CD4+ contracting clones lay mainly in CM and EM, CD8+ ones in EMRA.

The authors produced TCR alpha and TCR beta cDNA libraries with sample barcodes and UMIs by 5'RACE using constant-segment primers. MiXCR, applied by TCRdb to the 5' RACE reads, yields one record per CDR3 protein. The sample has about 390,000 distinct CDR3 sequences, approximately 15% seen once. Per germline, CDR1 DFQATT and CDR2 SNEGSKA (reference sequence). The CDR3 runs to 18 residues. The germline V and J ends were trimmed by 1 base and 4 bases, with 26 bases remaining between them. Sequenced material: PBMCs or a T cell subset sorted from them (not recorded which). The receptor was derived from a young man who had mild COVID-19 (a few samples of this study predate the infection). Cell type and time point are not known. The rearrangement links TRBV20-1 to TRBJ2-7; D possibly corresponds to TRBD2 (6 bases). CDR3 sequence reads: CSARGPSGAKSGGYEQYV. The DNA of the CDR3 is TGCAGTGCTAGAGGGCCATCCGGGGCCAAGTCCGGGGGATACGAGCAGTACGTC.